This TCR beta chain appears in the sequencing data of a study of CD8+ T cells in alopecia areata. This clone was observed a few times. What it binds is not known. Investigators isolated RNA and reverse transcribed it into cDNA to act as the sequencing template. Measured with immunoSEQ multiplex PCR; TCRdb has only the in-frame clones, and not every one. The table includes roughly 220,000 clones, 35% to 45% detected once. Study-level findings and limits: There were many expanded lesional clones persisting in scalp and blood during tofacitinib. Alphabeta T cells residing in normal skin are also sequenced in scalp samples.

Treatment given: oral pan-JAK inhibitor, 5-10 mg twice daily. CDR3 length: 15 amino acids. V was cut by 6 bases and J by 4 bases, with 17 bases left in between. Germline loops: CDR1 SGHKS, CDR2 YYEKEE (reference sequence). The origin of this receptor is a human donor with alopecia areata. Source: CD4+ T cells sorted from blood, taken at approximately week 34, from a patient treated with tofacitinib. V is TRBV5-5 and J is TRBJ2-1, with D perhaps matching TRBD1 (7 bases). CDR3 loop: CASTLRGRDYNEQFF. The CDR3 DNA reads TGTGCCAGCACCCTTAGGGGGCGGGATTACAATGAGCAGTTCTTC.